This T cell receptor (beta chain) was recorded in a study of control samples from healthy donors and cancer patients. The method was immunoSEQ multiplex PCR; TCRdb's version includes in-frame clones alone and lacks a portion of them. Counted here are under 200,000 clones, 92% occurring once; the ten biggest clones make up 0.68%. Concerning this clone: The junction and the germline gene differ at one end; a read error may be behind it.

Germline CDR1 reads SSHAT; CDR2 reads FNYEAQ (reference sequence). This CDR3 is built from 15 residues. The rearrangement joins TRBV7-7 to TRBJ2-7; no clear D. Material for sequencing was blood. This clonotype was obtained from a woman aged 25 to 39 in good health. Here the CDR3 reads CASSLRGRAWYEQYF. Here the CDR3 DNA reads TGTGCTAGCAGCTTACGCGGCAGAGCCTGGTACGAGCAGTACTTC.